A single sample gave rise to the 16 T cell receptor beta chains below, sequenced in a study of T cell responses to AZD1222 COVID-19 vaccine (dated by TCRdb to the early 2020s). The time point label, read with the paper, signifies: baseline before first vaccination. Libraries were constructed by the immunoSEQ multiplex PCR assay. TCRdb took this table from immuneACCESS and kept in-frame rearrangements with V and J called. Such tables lack part of the clones; where checked against another copy, unresolved V genes explain under half of the gap, and the rest is unexplained. The sample table shows 140,000 to 150,000 clones, and about 94% are seen once. The ten biggest clones cover 5% to 5.5% of the sample. This specimen consisted of peripheral blood, obtained on day 0 of AZD1222 vaccination. Every receptor here comes from an adult in good health.

This chain uses TRBV7-9 with TRBJ2-2, with 9 bases fitting TRBD1. The germline gives CDR1 SEHNR, CDR2 FQNEAQ (reference sequence). V lost 6 bases to trimming and J lost 5 bases; unmatched junction nucleotides: 10. The CDR3 loop spans 16 amino acids. The CDR3 protein is CASSAGTGKPTGELFF. The CDR3 region has the DNA TGTGCCAGCAGTGCCGGGACAGGGAAACCTACCGGGGAGCTGTTTTTT.

CDR3 DNA sequence: TGTGCCAGCAGCTTACCATTTGGACAAGAAAACATTCAGTACTTC. Residues: CASSLPFGQENIQYF. V gene TRBV7-2 combines with J gene TRBJ2-4; D is perhaps TRBD1 (5 bases). The germline V and J ends were trimmed by 2 bases and 5 bases, with 13 bases remaining between them. The CDR3 has 15 amino acids. Germline values: CDR1 SGHTA, CDR2 FQGNSA.

V is TRBV30 and J is TRBJ1-3; D call uncertain. The V gene lost 3 bases and the J gene lost 0 bases, with 3 bases spanning the gap. Per germline, CDR1 GTSNPN and CDR2 SVGIG (reference sequence). This CDR3 region has 12 residues. The CDR3 protein is CAWSLSGNTIYF. The CDR3 DNA sequence: TGTGCCTGGAGCCTCTCTGGAAACACCATATATTTT.

This clone was seen a few times. The chain is built from TRBV6-6 and TRBJ1-5, with D uncertain. The germline V gene encodes CDR1 MNHNY and CDR2 SVGAGI (reference sequence). The ends were cut back, 5 bases at V and 4 bases at J, with 12 bases in the middle. CDR3 length equals 14 residues. CDR3 nucleotides: TGTGCCAGCAGTATCGGCCGGGAGAATCAGCCCCAGCATTTT. Residues: CASSIGRENQPQHF.

The V and J genes are TRBV10-3 and TRBJ1-1; D unresolved. Germline V gene data show CDR1 as ENHRY and CDR2 as SYGVKD. V lost 0 bases and J lost 5, with 4 bases in between. This CDR3 is 12 amino acids long. In nucleotides, the CDR3 is TGTGCCATCAGTGAGTCTGAGACTGAAGCTTTCTTT. Its protein product is CAISESETEAFF.

The chain has TRBV3-1 (or the pseudogene TRBV3-2) and TRBJ2-1; D not resolved. CDR3 length equals 13 residues. The ends were cut back, 0 bases at V and 12 bases at J, with 12 bases in the middle. The V gene's germline CDR1 is LGHDT and CDR2 YNNKEL (reference sequence). The CDR3 DNA sequence: TGTGCCAGCAGCCAAGATCAGGCTTCCTTGCAGTTCTTC. Translation: CASSQDQASLQFF.

As regards this clone: One junction end disagrees with the germline gene, perhaps due to a read error. The chain combines TRBV5-5 with TRBJ2-7; 16 positions match TRBD2. CDR1 is SGHKS, CDR2 YYEKEE, per germline (reference sequence). The CDR3 is 17 amino acids. This CDR3 is CASSLGLAGGSSYEQYF. CDR3 coding DNA: TGTGCCAGCAGTTTGGGACTAGCGGGAGGGTCTTCCTACGAGCAGTACTTC. Full variable domain (rest looked up from reference TRBV5-5 and TRBJ2-7): DAGVTQSPTHLIKTRGQQVTLRCSPISGHKSVSWYQQVLGQGPQFIFQYYEKEERGRGNFPDRFSARQFPNYSSELNVNALLLGDSALYLCASSLGLAGGSSYEQYFGPGTRLTVT.

The chain carries TRBV9 and TRBJ1-2, with D tentatively TRBD1 (6 bases). V was shortened by 3 bases and J by 4 bases, with 16 bases between the two germline ends. The length of the CDR3 is 15 residues. Looked up from germline, CDR1 is SGDLS and CDR2 is YYNGEE. The CDR3 DNA follows: TGTGCCAGCAGCGGGGGGCTCGCGGTAGGCTATGGCTACACCTTC. Translation gives CASSGGLAVGYGYTF.

The chain carries TRBV5-1 and TRBJ1-1; D not resolved. The CDR3 is made up of 14 amino acids. The V gene's germline CDR1 is SGHRS and CDR2 YFSETQ. V gave up 6 bases and J gave up 0 bases, with 12 bases separating them. This chain's CDR3 is CASTTGGVNTEAFF. The CDR3 region has the DNA TGCGCCAGCACGACCGGCGGGGTGAACACTGAAGCTTTCTTT. Supplemented by reference TRBV5-1 and TRBJ1-1, the full variable domain reads KAGVTQTPRYLIKTRGQQVTLSCSPISGHRSVSWYQQTPGQGLQFLFEYFSETQRNKGNFPGRFSGRQFSNSRSEMNVSTLELGDSALYLCASTTGGVNTEAFFGQGTRLTVV.

V is TRBV19 and J is TRBJ2-1; D ambiguous. The CDR3 spans 12 residues. The V end was cut by 3 bases, the J end by 6 bases, with 6 bases between. CDR1 LNHDA and CDR2 SQIVND come from the germline V gene (reference sequence). The CDR3 protein is CASSMNRNEQFF. The CDR3 DNA reads as TGTGCCAGTAGTATGAACCGCAATGAGCAGTTCTTC.

This chain uses TRBV6-5 with TRBJ1-2, with TRBD1 identical over 8 bases. The V gene's germline CDR1 is MNHEY and CDR2 SVGAGI. V lost 7 bases to trimming and J lost 5 bases; unmatched junction nucleotides: 9. The CDR3 runs to 14 residues. CDR3 region: CASIPTGEVYGYTF. The CDR3 DNA reads as TGTGCCAGCATTCCGACAGGGGAAGTATATGGCTACACCTTC.

The chain recombines TRBV30 with TRBJ1-3; D gene unclear. Trimming took off 0 bases at V and 0 bases at J, with 18 bases between the two ends. This CDR3 region has 18 residues. Germline-derived CDR1 and CDR2 are GTSNPN and SVGIG (reference sequence). The CDR3 DNA reads TGTGCCTGGAGTGTACTATTCTCGCACAGACTCTCTGGAAACACCATATATTTT. Translating gives CAWSVLFSHRLSGNTIYF.

CDR3 residues: CASSQTTWDNSYEQYF. The CDR3 DNA reads TGCGCCAGCAGCCAAACAACCTGGGACAACAGCTACGAGCAGTACTTC. The V call is TRBV4-1, the J call TRBJ2-7; D is perhaps TRBD1 (6 bases). The V and J ends lost 2 bases and 3 bases respectively, with 17 bases between them. This CDR3 comprises 16 residues. Germline CDR1 and CDR2: MGHRA and YSYEKL.

The chain uses TRBV28 and TRBJ1-3; D gene ambiguous. Trimming took 5 bases from V and 0 from J, leaving 17 bases between them. Germline CDR1 MDHEN, CDR2 SYDVKM. The CDR3 has 17 residues. CDR3 coding DNA: TGTGCCAGCAGTGGGCCTGCCCGAACTTCCTCTGGAAACACCATATATTTT. This encodes CASSGPARTSSGNTIYF.

The CDR3 nucleotides read TGTGCCACCAGTGATGCTACTTCGGGACTAGCGGAATACAATGAGCAGTTCTTC. This sequence encodes CATSDATSGLAEYNEQFF. The chain joins TRBV24-1 to TRBJ2-1; 11 nucleotides line up with TRBD2. Germline V CDR1 and CDR2: KGHDR, SFDVKD. The CDR3 runs to 18 residues. Germline trimming cut 3 bases from V and 4 bases from J; bases unmatched to any gene: 10.

V is TRBV5-6 and J is TRBJ1-5; D call uncertain. The CDR3 is 14 amino acids. The germline V and J ends were trimmed by 4 bases and 9 bases, with 17 bases remaining between them. In germline, CDR1 is SGHDT, CDR2 YYEEEE. In nucleotides, the CDR3 is TGTGCCAGCAGCCACGGCGTGGGTGAGGTGCCCCAGCATTTT. As protein: CASSHGVGEVPQHF. Using reference TRBV5-6 and TRBJ1-5 for the parts outside the CDR3, the full variable domain is DAGVTQSPTHLIKTRGQQVTLRCSPKSGHDTVSWYQQALGQGPQFIFQYYEEEERQRGNFPDRFSGHQFPNYSSELNVNALLLGDSALYLCASSHGVGEVPQHFGDGTRLSIL.